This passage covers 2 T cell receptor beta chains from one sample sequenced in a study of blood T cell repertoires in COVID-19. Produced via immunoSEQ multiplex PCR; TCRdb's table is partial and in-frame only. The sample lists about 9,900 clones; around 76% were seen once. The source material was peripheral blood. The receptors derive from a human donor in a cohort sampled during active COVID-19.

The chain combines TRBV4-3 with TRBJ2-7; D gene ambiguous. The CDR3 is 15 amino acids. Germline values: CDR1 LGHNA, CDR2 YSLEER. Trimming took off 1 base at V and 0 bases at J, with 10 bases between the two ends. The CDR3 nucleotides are TGCGCCAGCAGCCAAGGACCCACTACCTCCTACGAGCAGTACTTC. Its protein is CASSQGPTTSYEQYF.

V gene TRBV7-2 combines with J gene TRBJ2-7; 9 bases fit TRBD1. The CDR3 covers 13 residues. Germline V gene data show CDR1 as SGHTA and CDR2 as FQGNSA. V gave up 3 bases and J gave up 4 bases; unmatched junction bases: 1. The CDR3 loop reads CASSLGTGYEQYF. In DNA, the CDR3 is TGTGCCAGCAGCTTGGGGACAGGGTACGAGCAGTACTTC.